The clone carrying this TCR beta chain has a count of ten or more. Its target is unknown. This sample is part of a study of T cells in Graves' hyperthyroidism and ophthalmopathy. As for the study in general: Once the initial diagnosis was made, peripheral blood was obtained before any treatment.

This CDR3 comprises 13 residues. CDR1 is KGHSH, CDR2 LQKENI, per germline. V lost 5 bases and J 4 bases, leaving 11 bases between the germline ends. Exclusion criteria comprised uncontrolled infection, other autoimmune disease, pregnancy or lactation. The investigators amplified TCR beta CDR3 regions from RNA transcripts. HTBI primers drove first-round RT-PCR of the TCR CDR3. Each CDR3 protein is one row after TCRdb ran MiXCR on the multiplex PCR reads. The repertoire includes 400,000 to 550,000 distinct CDR3 sequences, 13% to 15% of them detected once, and about a sixth sits in the top ten. Study-wide findings and caveats: Blood samples included most of the expanded thyroid clonotypes exceeding 0.001. Ophthalmopathy could be told apart from stable hyperthyroidism with a 13 V-J model.

V gene TRBV18 combines with J gene TRBJ2-5; D gene uncertain. The receptor comes from a woman between 18 and 29 years old with Graves' hyperthyroidism. Sequenced sample: blood. CDR3 nucleotides: TGTGCCAGCTCAATCGACTTGGGAGAGACCCAGTACTTC. It codes for CASSIDLGETQYF.